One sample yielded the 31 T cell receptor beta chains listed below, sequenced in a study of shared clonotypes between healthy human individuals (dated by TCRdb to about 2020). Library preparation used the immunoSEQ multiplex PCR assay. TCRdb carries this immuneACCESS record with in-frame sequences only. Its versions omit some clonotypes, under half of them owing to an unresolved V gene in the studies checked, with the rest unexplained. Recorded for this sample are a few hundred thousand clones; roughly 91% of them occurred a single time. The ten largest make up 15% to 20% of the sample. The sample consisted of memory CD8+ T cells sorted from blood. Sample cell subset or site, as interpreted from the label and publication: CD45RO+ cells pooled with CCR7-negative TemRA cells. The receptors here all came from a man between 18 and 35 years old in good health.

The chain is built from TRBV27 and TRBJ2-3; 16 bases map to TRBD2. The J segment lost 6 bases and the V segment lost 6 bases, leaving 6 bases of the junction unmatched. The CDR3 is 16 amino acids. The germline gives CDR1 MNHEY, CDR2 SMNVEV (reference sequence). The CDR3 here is CASSRGTSGGADTQYF. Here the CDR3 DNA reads TGTGCCAGCAGCCGAGGGACTAGCGGGGGGGCTGATACGCAGTATTTT.

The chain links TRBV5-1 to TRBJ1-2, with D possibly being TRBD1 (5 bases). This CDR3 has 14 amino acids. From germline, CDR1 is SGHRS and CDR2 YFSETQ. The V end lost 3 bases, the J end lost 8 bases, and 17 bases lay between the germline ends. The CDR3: CASSSTDSQGGYTF. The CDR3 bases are TGCGCCAGCAGCTCTACCGACAGCCAGGGAGGCTACACCTTC.

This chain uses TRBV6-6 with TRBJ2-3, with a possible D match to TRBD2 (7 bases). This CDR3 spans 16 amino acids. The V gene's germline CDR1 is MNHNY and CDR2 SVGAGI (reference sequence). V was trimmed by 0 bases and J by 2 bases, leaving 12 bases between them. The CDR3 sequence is CASSYSAGTSTDTQYF. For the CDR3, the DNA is TGTGCCAGCAGTTACTCAGCGGGGACATCCACAGATACGCAGTATTTT.

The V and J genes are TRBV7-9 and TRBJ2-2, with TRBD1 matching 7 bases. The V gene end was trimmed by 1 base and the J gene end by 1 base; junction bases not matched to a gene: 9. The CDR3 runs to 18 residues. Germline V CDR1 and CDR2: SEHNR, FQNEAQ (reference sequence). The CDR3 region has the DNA TGTGCCAGCAGCTTAGAGGCAGGGGGACAGAGGAACACCGGGGAGCTGTTTTTT. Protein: CASSLEAGGQRNTGELFF.

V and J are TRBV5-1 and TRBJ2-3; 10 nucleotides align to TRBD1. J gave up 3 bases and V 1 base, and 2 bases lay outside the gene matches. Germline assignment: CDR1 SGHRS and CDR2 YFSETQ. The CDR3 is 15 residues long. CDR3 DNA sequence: TGCGCCAGCAGCTTGCCGGGACAGGGGACAGATACGCAGTATTTT. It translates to CASSLPGQGTDTQYF.

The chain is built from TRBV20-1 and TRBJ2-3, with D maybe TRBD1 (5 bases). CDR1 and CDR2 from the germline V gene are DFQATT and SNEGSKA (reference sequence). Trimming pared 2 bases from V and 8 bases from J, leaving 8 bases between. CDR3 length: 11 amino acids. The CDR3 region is CSARRQFTQYF. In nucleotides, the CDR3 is TGCAGTGCTAGACGACAGTTTACGCAGTATTTT.

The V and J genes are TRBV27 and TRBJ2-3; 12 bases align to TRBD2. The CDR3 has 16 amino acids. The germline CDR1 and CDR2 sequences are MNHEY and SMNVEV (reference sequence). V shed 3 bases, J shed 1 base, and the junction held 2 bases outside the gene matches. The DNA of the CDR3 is TGTGCCAGCAGTTTGCTAGCGGGAGGGGGCACAGATACGCAGTATTTT. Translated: CASSLLAGGGTDTQYF.

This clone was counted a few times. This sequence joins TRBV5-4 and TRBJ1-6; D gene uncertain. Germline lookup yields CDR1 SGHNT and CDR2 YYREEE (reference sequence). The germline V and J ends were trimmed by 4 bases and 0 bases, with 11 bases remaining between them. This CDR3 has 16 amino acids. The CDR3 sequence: CASSPDASSYNSPLHF. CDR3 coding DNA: TGTGCCAGCAGCCCGGATGCCAGCTCCTATAATTCACCCCTCCACTTT.

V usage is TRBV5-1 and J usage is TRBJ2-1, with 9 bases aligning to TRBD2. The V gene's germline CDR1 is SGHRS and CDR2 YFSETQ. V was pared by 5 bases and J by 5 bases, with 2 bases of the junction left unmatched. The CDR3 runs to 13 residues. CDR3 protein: CASRASGNNEQFF. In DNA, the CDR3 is TGCGCCAGCAGGGCTAGCGGGAACAATGAGCAGTTCTTC.

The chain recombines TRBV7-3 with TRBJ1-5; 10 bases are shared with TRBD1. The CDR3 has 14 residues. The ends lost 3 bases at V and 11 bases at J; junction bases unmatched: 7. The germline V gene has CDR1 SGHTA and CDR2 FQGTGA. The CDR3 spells CASSFRQGAVTQHF. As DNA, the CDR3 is TGTGCCAGCAGCTTCCGACAGGGGGCGGTGACCCAGCATTTT.

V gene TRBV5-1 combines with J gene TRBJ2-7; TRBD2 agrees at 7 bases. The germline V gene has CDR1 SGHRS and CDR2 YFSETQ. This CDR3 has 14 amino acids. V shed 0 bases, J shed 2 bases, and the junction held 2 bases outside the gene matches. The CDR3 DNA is TGCGCCAGCAGCTTGGTAGCGGGCCCCTACGAGCAGTACTTC. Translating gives CASSLVAGPYEQYF. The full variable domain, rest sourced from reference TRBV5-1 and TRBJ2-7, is KAGVTQTPRYLIKTRGQQVTLSCSPISGHRSVSWYQQTPGQGLQFLFEYFSETQRNKGNFPGRFSGRQFSNSRSEMNVSTLELGDSALYLCASSLVAGPYEQYFGPGTRLTVT.

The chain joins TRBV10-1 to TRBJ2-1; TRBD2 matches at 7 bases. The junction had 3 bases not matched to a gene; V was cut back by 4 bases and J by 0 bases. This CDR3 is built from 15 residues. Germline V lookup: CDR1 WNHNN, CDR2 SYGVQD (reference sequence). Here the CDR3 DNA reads TGCGCCAGCAGTGTAGCGGGTAGCTCCTACAATGAGCAGTTCTTC. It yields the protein CASSVAGSSYNEQFF.

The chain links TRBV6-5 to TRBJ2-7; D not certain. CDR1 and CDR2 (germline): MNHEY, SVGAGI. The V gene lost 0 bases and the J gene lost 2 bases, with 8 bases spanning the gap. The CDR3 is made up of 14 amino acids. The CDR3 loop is CASSYSSSPYEQYF. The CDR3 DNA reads TGTGCCAGCAGTTACTCATCGTCCCCCTACGAGCAGTACTTC.

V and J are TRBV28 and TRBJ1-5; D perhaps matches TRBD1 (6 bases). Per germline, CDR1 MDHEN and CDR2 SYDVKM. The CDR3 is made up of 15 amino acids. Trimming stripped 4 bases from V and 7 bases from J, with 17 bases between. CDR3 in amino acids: CASSSQGPTGQPQHF. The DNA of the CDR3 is TGTGCCAGCAGTTCTCAGGGGCCCACGGGACAGCCCCAGCATTTT.

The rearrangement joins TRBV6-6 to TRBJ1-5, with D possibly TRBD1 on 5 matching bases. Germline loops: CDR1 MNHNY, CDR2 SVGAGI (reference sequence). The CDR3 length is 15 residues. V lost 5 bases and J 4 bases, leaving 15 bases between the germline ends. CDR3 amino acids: CASSDGTDFNQPQHF. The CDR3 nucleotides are TGTGCCAGCAGTGACGGGACGGACTTTAATCAGCCCCAGCATTTT.

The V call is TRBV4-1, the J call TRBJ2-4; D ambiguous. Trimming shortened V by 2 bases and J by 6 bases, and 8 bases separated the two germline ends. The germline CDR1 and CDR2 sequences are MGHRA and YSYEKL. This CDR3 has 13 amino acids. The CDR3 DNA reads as TGCGCCAGCAGCCAATCTGAGTTAAACATTCAGTACTTC. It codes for CASSQSELNIQYF.

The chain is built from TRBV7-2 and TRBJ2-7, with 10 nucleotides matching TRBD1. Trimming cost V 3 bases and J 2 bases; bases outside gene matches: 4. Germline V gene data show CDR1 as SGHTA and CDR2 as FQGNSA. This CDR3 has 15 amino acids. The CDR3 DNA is TGTGCCAGCAGCTTCTCCGGGACAGGGGCCTACGAGCAGTACTTC. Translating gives CASSFSGTGAYEQYF.

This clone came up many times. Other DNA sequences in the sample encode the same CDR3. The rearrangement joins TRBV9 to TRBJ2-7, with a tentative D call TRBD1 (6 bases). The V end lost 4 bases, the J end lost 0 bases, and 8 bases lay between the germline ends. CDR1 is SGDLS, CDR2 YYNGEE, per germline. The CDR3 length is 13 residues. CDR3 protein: CASSPGVSYEQYF. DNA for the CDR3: TGTGCCAGCAGCCCAGGGGTCTCCTACGAGCAGTACTTC.

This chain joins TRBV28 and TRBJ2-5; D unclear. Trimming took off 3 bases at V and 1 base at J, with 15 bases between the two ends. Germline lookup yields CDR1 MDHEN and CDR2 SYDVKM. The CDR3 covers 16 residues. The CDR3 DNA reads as TGTGCCAGCAGTTTCCCCGGCGGCGTGGTCCAAGAGACCCAGTACTTC. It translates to CASSFPGGVVQETQYF.

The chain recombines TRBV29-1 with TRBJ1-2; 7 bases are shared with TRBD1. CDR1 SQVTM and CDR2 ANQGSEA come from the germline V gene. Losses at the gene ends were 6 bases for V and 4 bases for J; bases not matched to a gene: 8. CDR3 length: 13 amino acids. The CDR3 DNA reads TGCAGCGTCGGGGACAGAGACTCCTATGGCTACACCTTC. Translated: CSVGDRDSYGYTF.

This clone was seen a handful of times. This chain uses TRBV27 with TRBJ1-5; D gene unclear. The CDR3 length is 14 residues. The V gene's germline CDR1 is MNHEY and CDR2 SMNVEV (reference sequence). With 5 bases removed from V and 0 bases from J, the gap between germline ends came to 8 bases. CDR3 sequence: CASSAHNSNQPQHF. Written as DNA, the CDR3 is TGTGCCAGCAGTGCACACAATAGCAATCAGCCCCAGCATTTT.

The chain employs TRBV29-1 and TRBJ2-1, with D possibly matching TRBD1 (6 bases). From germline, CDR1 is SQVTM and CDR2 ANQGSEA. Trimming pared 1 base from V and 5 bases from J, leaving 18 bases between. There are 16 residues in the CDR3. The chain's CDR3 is CSVEGGPRDTNNEQFF. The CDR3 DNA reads TGCAGCGTTGAAGGCGGGCCCCGGGACACCAACAATGAGCAGTTCTTC.

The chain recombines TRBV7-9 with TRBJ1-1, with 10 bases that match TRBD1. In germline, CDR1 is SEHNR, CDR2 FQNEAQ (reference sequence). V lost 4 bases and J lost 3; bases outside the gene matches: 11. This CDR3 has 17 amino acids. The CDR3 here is CASSSNWGGTGDTEAFF. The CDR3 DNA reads TGTGCCAGCAGCTCAAATTGGGGCGGGACAGGGGACACTGAAGCTTTCTTT.

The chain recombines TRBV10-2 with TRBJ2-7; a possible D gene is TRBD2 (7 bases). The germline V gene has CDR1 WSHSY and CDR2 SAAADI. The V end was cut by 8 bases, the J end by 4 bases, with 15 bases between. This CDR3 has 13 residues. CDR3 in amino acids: CASLGGGRYEQYF. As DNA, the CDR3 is TGCGCCAGCCTAGGGGGAGGGCGATACGAGCAGTACTTC.

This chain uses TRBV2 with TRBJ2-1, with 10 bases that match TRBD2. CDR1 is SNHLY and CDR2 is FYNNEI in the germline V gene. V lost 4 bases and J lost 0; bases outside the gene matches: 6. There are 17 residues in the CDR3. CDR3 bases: TGTGCCAGCAGTGGACTAGCGGGCCGAAACTCCTACAATGAGCAGTTCTTC. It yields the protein CASSGLAGRNSYNEQFF.

This chain's CDR3 is CASSRNGGSYNEQFF. Written as DNA, the CDR3 is TGTGCCAGCAGCCGGAACGGGGGGTCCTACAATGAGCAGTTCTTC. The V gene is TRBV2, the J gene TRBJ2-1; 7 bases map to TRBD2. The CDR3 totals 15 residues. Germline lookup yields CDR1 SNHLY and CDR2 FYNNEI. Germline trimming cut 6 bases from V and 1 base from J; bases unmatched to any gene: 6.

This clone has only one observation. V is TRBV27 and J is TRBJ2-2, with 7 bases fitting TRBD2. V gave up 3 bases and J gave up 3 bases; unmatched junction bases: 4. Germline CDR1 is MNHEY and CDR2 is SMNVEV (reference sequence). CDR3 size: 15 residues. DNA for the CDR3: TGTGCCAGCAGTTTGGGCGGGGGATACACCGGGGAGCTGTTTTTT. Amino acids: CASSLGGGYTGELFF.

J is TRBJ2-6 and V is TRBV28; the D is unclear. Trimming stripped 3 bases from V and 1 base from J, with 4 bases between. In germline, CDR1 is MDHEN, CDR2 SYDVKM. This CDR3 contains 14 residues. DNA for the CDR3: TGTGCCAGCAGTTTTGGGTCTGGGGCCAACGTCCTGACTTTC. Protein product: CASSFGSGANVLTF. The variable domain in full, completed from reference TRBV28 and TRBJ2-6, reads DVKVTQSSRYLVKRTGEKVFLECVQDMDHENMFWYRQDPGLGLRLIYFSYDVKMKEKGDIPEGYSVSREKKERFSLILESASTNQTSMYLCASSFGSGANVLTFGAGSRLTVL.

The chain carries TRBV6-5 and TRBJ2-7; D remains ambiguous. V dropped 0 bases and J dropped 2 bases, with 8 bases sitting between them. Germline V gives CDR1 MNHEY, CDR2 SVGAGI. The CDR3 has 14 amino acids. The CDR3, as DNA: TGTGCCAGCAGTTACTCCGGCGTAGCCTACGAGCAGTACTTC. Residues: CASSYSGVAYEQYF.

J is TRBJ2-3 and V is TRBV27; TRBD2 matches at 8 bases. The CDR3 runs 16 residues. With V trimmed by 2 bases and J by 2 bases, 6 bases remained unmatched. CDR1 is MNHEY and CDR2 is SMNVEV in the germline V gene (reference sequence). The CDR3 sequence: CASSLIPGLVTDTQYF. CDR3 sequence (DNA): TGTGCCAGCAGTTTAATCCCGGGACTAGTCACAGATACGCAGTATTTT.

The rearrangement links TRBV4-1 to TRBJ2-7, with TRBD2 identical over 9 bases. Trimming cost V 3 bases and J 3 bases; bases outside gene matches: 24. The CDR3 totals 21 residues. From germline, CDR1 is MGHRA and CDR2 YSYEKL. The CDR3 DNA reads TGCGCCAGCAGCCATTCCCCCCCGGGGCGCCTAGCGGGACCGTCAGGCTACGAGCAGTACTTC. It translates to CASSHSPPGRLAGPSGYEQYF.